Listed below are T cell receptor beta chains from one sample, sequenced in a study of blood T cell repertoires in COVID-19. Libraries were prepared by immunoSEQ multiplex PCR; TCRdb keeps only in-frame clonotypes and omits some of them. The data contain approximately 100,000 clones, 80% to 90% of them singletons. Material for sequencing was peripheral blood. The receptors shown here come from a woman older than 75 with acute or convalescent COVID-19. The CDR3 runs from the conserved cysteine through the conserved F or W. A D gene is named only where the DNA matches it firmly. Only part of the rows carry a size: once, few, many, or a class if the clone is expanded.

V gene: TRBV6-5
J gene: TRBJ1-4
clone size: -
D gene: TRBD1
CDR3 protein: CASSNRGTGLKKLFF
CDR3 DNA: TGTGCCAGCAGTAACCGAGGGACAGGGCTGAAAAAACTGTTTTTT

V gene: TRBV7-6
J gene: TRBJ2-1
clone size: once
D gene: TRBD1
CDR3 protein: CASSSGQGGMYEQFF
CDR3 DNA: TGTGCCAGCAGCTCGGGACAGGGGGGGATGTATGAGCAGTTCTTC

V gene: TRBV9
J gene: TRBJ1-6
clone size: -
D gene: -
CDR3 protein: CASSVGPTLRNSPLHF
CDR3 DNA: TGTGCCAGCAGCGTAGGCCCTACCCTTCGGAATTCACCCCTCCACTTT

V gene: TRBV28
J gene: TRBJ2-1
clone size: -
D gene: TRBD2
CDR3 protein: CASSLWGGTTYNEQFF
CDR3 DNA: TGTGCCAGCAGTTTGTGGGGGGGGACTACCTACAATGAGCAGTTCTTC

V gene: TRBV19
J gene: TRBJ2-6
clone size: -
D gene: -
CDR3 protein: CASSTPGGVLTF
CDR3 DNA: TGTGCCAGTAGTACTCCGGGTGGCGTCCTGACTTTC

V gene: TRBV5-5
J gene: TRBJ1-3
clone size: once
D gene: TRBD1
CDR3 protein: CASSVGTGAGNTIYF
CDR3 DNA: TGTGCCAGCAGCGTCGGGACAGGGGCTGGAAACACCATATATTTT

V gene: TRBV5-4
J gene: TRBJ2-7
clone size: -
D gene: -
CDR3 protein: CASSLGTLYEQYF
CDR3 DNA: TGTGCCAGCAGCTTGGGGACTTTGTACGAGCAGTACTTC

V gene: TRBV7-9
J gene: TRBJ1-2
clone size: -
D gene: TRBD1
CDR3 protein: CASSSDRQANYGYTF
CDR3 DNA: TGTGCCAGCAGCTCGGACAGGCAAGCTAACTATGGCTACACCTTC

V gene: TRBV5-4
J gene: TRBJ2-5
clone size: -
D gene: TRBD1
CDR3 protein: CASSLALTGPQETQYF
CDR3 DNA: TGTGCCAGCAGCTTGGCCTTGACAGGGCCCCAAGAGACCCAGTACTTC

V gene: TRBV3-1/TRBV3-2
J gene: TRBJ1-1
clone size: -
D gene: -
CDR3 protein: CASSPSRTEAFF
CDR3 DNA: TGTGCCAGCAGCCCTTCGCGAACTGAAGCTTTCTTT

V gene: TRBV10-3
J gene: TRBJ2-7
clone size: few
D gene: -
CDR3 protein: CAISGPGIPKEQYF
CDR3 DNA: TGTGCCATCAGTGGCCCCGGGATCCCGAAGGAGCAGTACTTC

V gene: TRBV20-1
J gene: TRBJ1-4
clone size: -
D gene: -
CDR3 protein: CSASRQGNEKLFF
CDR3 DNA: TGCAGTGCTAGTCGGCAGGGAAATGAAAAACTGTTTTTT

V gene: TRBV29-1
J gene: TRBJ2-7
clone size: -
D gene: TRBD1
CDR3 protein: CSVDYPGGEQYF
CDR3 DNA: TGCAGCGTAGACTACCCAGGGGGCGAGCAGTACTTC

V gene: TRBV19
J gene: TRBJ2-1
clone size: -
D gene: -
CDR3 protein: CASSISLPFSYNEQFF
CDR3 DNA: TGTGCCAGTAGTATTTCCCTCCCCTTCAGCTACAATGAGCAGTTCTTC

V gene: TRBV5-6
J gene: TRBJ1-2
clone size: -
D gene: TRBD1
CDR3 protein: CASSLDRGFNYGYTF
CDR3 DNA: TGTGCCAGCAGCTTGGACAGGGGATTTAATTATGGCTACACCTTC